Presented here are 31 T cell receptor beta chains from one specimen sequenced in a study of T cell responses to AZD1222 COVID-19 vaccine. Here immunoSEQ multiplex PCR was the method, and the copy in TCRdb shows in-frame clones only, minus some. The data show over 100,000 clones, 90% to 95% seen once. Sequences were derived from peripheral blood, sampled on day 0 of AZD1222 vaccination. All receptors come from an adult in good health.

The chain is built from TRBV6-5 and TRBJ2-7; 7 positions agree with TRBD1. CDR1 and CDR2 (germline): MNHEY, SVGAGI. V was clipped by 5 bases and J by 2 bases; unmatched bases: 3. The CDR3 length is 13 residues. CDR3 in amino acids: CASSLGQTYEQYF. The CDR3 DNA is TGTGCCAGCAGTCTGGGACAGACCTACGAGCAGTACTTC.

This clone was seen just once. V gene TRBV19 combines with J gene TRBJ2-6, with D unresolved. The germline CDR1 and CDR2 sequences are LNHDA and SQIVND (reference sequence). Between the trimmed V and J ends, which lost 1 base and 0 bases, there was a span of 4 bases. The CDR3 extends over 15 amino acids. CDR3 bases: TGTGCCAGTAGTATAGGGAGCTCTGGGGCCAACGTCCTGACTTTC. Residues: CASSIGSSGANVLTF.

The chain combines TRBV19 with TRBJ1-5; no reliable D call. CDR1 and CDR2 (germline): LNHDA, SQIVND (reference sequence). V dropped 7 bases and J dropped 2 bases, with 9 bases sitting between them. The CDR3 spans 13 residues. The CDR3 sequence: CASTTGGNQPQHF. In DNA, the CDR3 is TGTGCCAGTACTACTGGGGGCAATCAGCCCCAGCATTTT. The full variable domain, rest sourced from reference TRBV19 and TRBJ1-5, is DGGITQSPKYLFRKEGQNVTLSCEQNLNHDAMYWYRQDPGQGLRLIYYSQIVNDFQKGDIAEGYSVSREKKESFPLTVTSAQKNPTAFYLCASTTGGNQPQHFGDGTRLSIL.

This clone was seen only once. A junction boundary mismatches the germline segment, possibly from a read error. The CDR3, as DNA: TGTGCCAGAAGGTTGGGTGTTGGGAGGTCTGTCTATGGCTACACCTTC. It codes for CARRLGVGRSVYGYTF. This chain connects TRBV5-3 to TRBJ1-2, with D unresolved. TRBV5-3 is classed as an ORF, of uncertain function. The CDR3 is made up of 16 amino acids.

The CDR3 sequence is CASSISRTRASSGNTIYF. CDR3 bases: TGTGCCAGTAGTATATCCCGGACAAGGGCCTCCTCTGGAAACACCATATATTTT. This chain links TRBV19 with TRBJ1-3; perhaps TRBD1 as D (5 bases). Deletions cut 2 bases from V and 0 bases from J, with 17 bases between. CDR1 and CDR2 from the germline V gene are LNHDA and SQIVND (reference sequence). The CDR3 consists of 18 residues.

The rearrangement links TRBV25-1 to TRBJ2-3, with D uncertain. Germline V CDR1 and CDR2: MGHDK, SYGVNS. This CDR3 is 14 amino acids long. Deletions cut 1 base from V and 2 bases from J, with 7 bases between. This chain's CDR3 is CASSELGITDTQYF. CDR3 DNA: TGTGCCAGCAGTGAATTGGGTATCACAGATACGCAGTATTTT. Full variable domain (outside the CDR3, taken from reference TRBV25-1 and TRBJ2-3): EADIYQTPRYLVIGTGKKITLECSQTMGHDKMYWYQQDPGMELHLIHYSYGVNSTEKGDLSSESTVSRIRTEHFPLTLESARPSHTSQYLCASSELGITDTQYFGPGTRLTVL.

The chain joins TRBV6-5 to TRBJ2-5; D is unresolved. The CDR3 runs 10 residues. The germline V gene encodes CDR1 MNHEY and CDR2 SVGAGI. V dropped 8 bases and J dropped 3 bases, with 4 bases sitting between them. CDR3: CASVEETQYF. Here the CDR3 DNA reads TGTGCCAGCGTTGAAGAGACCCAGTACTTC.

The chain employs TRBV6-5 and TRBJ2-5; 9 bases agree with TRBD1. The CDR3 covers 14 residues. V lost 6 bases to trimming and J lost 2 bases; unmatched junction nucleotides: 4. Germline CDR1 is MNHEY and CDR2 is SVGAGI. Here the CDR3 reads CASRSGTGQETQYF. The CDR3 DNA follows: TGTGCCAGCAGGTCCGGGACAGGGCAAGAGACCCAGTACTTC.

This rearrangement joins TRBV6-5 to TRBJ2-1; no clear D. V lost 2 bases and J lost 8, with 16 bases in between. The length of the CDR3 is 15 residues. CDR1 MNHEY and CDR2 SVGAGI come from the germline V gene. CDR3: CASSYGDSAYDEQFF. CDR3 sequence (DNA): TGTGCCAGCAGTTACGGCGACTCCGCGTACGATGAGCAGTTCTTC.

The CDR3 loop reads CAGRGSYNEQFF. The DNA for the CDR3 is TGCGCAGGTCGGGGATCCTACAATGAGCAGTTCTTC. The chain carries TRBV29-1 and TRBJ2-1; D may be TRBD2 (5 bases). The CDR3 loop spans 12 amino acids. Germline assignment: CDR1 SQVTM and CDR2 ANQGSEA.

V and J are TRBV10-1 and TRBJ2-1; TRBD2 agrees at 10 bases. Germline assignment: CDR1 WNHNN and CDR2 SYGVQD (reference sequence). CDR3 length equals 13 residues. The trim removed 3 bases at V and 15 bases at J, leaving 8 bases unmatched. The CDR3 reads CASSDPGLAVLFF. The CDR3, as DNA: TGCGCCAGCAGTGACCCTGGACTAGCGGTTCTGTTCTTC.

CDR3 bases: TGTGCCAGCAGTGAAGATGAAGTTAAGGAGGGCTACACCTTC. Translating it yields CASSEDEVKEGYTF. The J gene is TRBJ1-2, the V gene TRBV25-1; D ambiguous. In germline, CDR1 is MGHDK, CDR2 SYGVNS. With 2 bases removed from V and 8 bases from J, the gap between germline ends came to 15 bases. The CDR3 runs to 14 residues.

The chain has TRBV6-5 and TRBJ2-7, with 7 positions matching TRBD2. Per germline, CDR1 MNHEY and CDR2 SVGAGI. This CDR3 has 14 residues. Germline trimming cut 4 bases from V and 6 bases from J; bases unmatched to any gene: 9. The CDR3 is CASSSGTTHVEQYF. The CDR3 bases are TGTGCCAGCAGTTCCGGGACTACCCATGTCGAGCAGTACTTC.

The V gene is TRBV7-8, the J gene TRBJ1-2, with 7 nucleotides matching TRBD1. J gave up 3 bases and V 5 bases, and 21 bases lay outside the gene matches. Germline CDR1 is SGHVS and CDR2 is FQNEAQ. CDR3 size: 19 residues. CDR3 in DNA: TGTGCCAGCAGCCTGCCGGGCCAGGGACAGAGGTCCCCCTACTATGGCTACACCTTC. Its protein is CASSLPGQGQRSPYYGYTF. Full variable domain (missing parts from reference TRBV7-8 and TRBJ1-2): GAGVSQSPRYKVAKRGQDVALRCDPISGHVSLFWYQQALGQGPEFLTYFQNEAQLDKSGLPSDRFFAERPEGSVSTLKIQRTQQEDSAVYLCASSLPGQGQRSPYYGYTFGSGTRLTVV.

CDR3 amino acids: CASSFGGRASEQFF. DNA of the CDR3: TGTGCCAGCAGCTTTGGCGGGAGGGCCAGTGAGCAGTTCTTC. The chain has TRBV13 and TRBJ2-1, with TRBD2 matching over 9 bases. CDR1 and CDR2 from the germline V gene are PRHDT and FYEKMQ (reference sequence). V gave up 3 bases and J gave up 9 bases; unmatched junction bases: 6. This CDR3 has 14 residues.

The V gene is TRBV7-9, the J gene TRBJ1-1; D is unresolved. V was cut by 5 bases and J by 0 bases, with 19 bases left in between. From germline, CDR1 is SEHNR and CDR2 FQNEAQ (reference sequence). The length of the CDR3 is 17 residues. The CDR3 coding sequence is TGTGCCAGCAGCCTCATTCGGCAGGCTAGGGTGAACACTGAAGCTTTCTTT. It yields the protein CASSLIRQARVNTEAFF.

CDR3 bases: TGCGCCAGCAGCCCCCCGGGACTGAGCACTGAAGCTTTCTTT. It yields the protein CASSPPGLSTEAFF. This sequence joins TRBV4-1 and TRBJ1-1; possibly TRBD1 for D (5 bases). Trimming took 4 bases from V and 4 from J, leaving 13 bases between them. From germline, CDR1 is MGHRA and CDR2 YSYEKL. The CDR3 covers 14 residues.

The chain employs TRBV3-1 (or the pseudogene TRBV3-2) and TRBJ1-2; D not resolved. Germline lookup yields CDR1 LGHDT and CDR2 YNNKEL (reference sequence). CDR3 length: 13 residues. Trimming removed 4 bases from V and 8 bases from J, with 14 bases in between. The CDR3: CASSLSRRVGYTF. DNA of the CDR3: TGTGCCAGCAGCCTAAGTAGGAGGGTAGGCTACACCTTC.

This chain links TRBV2 with TRBJ2-7; D may match TRBD1 or TRBD2 (5 bases each). The CDR3 has 12 amino acids. Germline CDR1 reads SNHLY; CDR2 reads FYNNEI. Trimming took off 8 bases at V and 0 bases at J, with 8 bases between the two ends. CDR3 nucleotides: TGTGCCAGCTGGGACGGCTCCTACGAGCAGTACTTC. This encodes CASWDGSYEQYF.

The CDR3 protein is CASSSPGVGSYNEQFF. The DNA of the CDR3 is TGTGCCAGCAGCTCGCCCGGGGTGGGTTCCTACAATGAGCAGTTCTTC. The rearrangement links TRBV5-4 to TRBJ2-1, with TRBD2 as a possible D gene (5 bases). V shed 3 bases and J shed 1 base, with 14 bases lying between them. This CDR3 has 16 amino acids. CDR1 and CDR2 (germline): SGHNT, YYREEE (reference sequence). Supplemented by reference TRBV5-4 and TRBJ2-1, the full variable domain reads ETGVTQSPTHLIKTRGQQVTLRCSSQSGHNTVSWYQQALGQGPQFIFQYYREEENGRGNFPPRFSGLQFPNYSSELNVNALELDDSALYLCASSSPGVGSYNEQFFGPGTRLTVL.

This clone came up once. The chain recombines TRBV4-1 with TRBJ1-5; D is unresolved. The V gene's germline CDR1 is MGHRA and CDR2 YSYEKL. The CDR3 is 14 residues long. Trimming took off 0 bases at V and 4 bases at J, with 7 bases between the two ends. In nucleotides, the CDR3 is TGCGCCAGCAGCCAAGATCGGGGAAATCAGCCCCAGCATTTT. It encodes CASSQDRGNQPQHF.

The rearrangement uses TRBV5-6 and TRBJ1-2; 8 positions agree with TRBD1. V lost 0 bases, J lost 10 bases, and 2 bases stayed unmatched. The CDR3 loop spans 12 amino acids. From germline, CDR1 is SGHDT and CDR2 YYEEEE. The CDR3 coding sequence is TGTGCCAGCAGCTTGGGGACAGGGTTCTACACCTTC. It yields the protein CASSLGTGFYTF.

The J gene is TRBJ1-1, the V gene TRBV7-9; 8 bases fit TRBD1. J gave up 7 bases and V 1 base, and 2 bases lay outside the gene matches. CDR3 length: 13 amino acids. CDR1 is SEHNR and CDR2 is FQNEAQ in the germline V gene (reference sequence). CDR3 in DNA: TGTGCCAGCAGCTTAGAGACAGGGGTTGAAGCTTTCTTT. Translating gives CASSLETGVEAFF.

This clone has just one count. CDR3 coding DNA: TGCGCCAGCAGCCAAGCCAGGCCTACCCCCAATCAGCCCCAGCATTTT. It encodes CASSQARPTPNQPQHF. The chain couples TRBV4-1 to TRBJ1-5; D gene unclear. Trimming removed 1 base at V and 3 bases at J, with 13 bases between. This CDR3 contains 16 residues. Germline V gene lookup returns CDR1 MGHRA and CDR2 YSYEKL.

The chain is built from TRBV27 and TRBJ1-1, with 12 bases that match TRBD1. Trimming removed 4 bases from V and 8 bases from J; junction bases left unmatched: 14. The CDR3 has 17 residues. In germline, CDR1 is MNHEY, CDR2 SMNVEV (reference sequence). The CDR3 sequence: CASSSRPGTGGSREAFF. The CDR3, as DNA: TGTGCCAGCAGTTCTCGTCCCGGGACAGGGGGCTCGCGCGAAGCTTTCTTT.

In this sample, this clone turned up once. The rearrangement links TRBV7-2 to TRBJ1-2; TRBD1 is a possible D gene (5 bases). Trimming removed 4 bases from V and 5 bases from J, with 14 bases in between. The CDR3 is 14 residues long. Germline V lookup: CDR1 SGHTA, CDR2 FQGNSA. CDR3 bases: TGTGCCAGCAGCTCCGGGGCGGCGAAGTATGGCTACACCTTC. Translating it yields CASSSGAAKYGYTF.

The chain couples TRBV30 to TRBJ2-2; 8 nucleotides align to TRBD2. J gave up 8 bases and V 0 bases, and 8 bases lay outside the gene matches. The germline V gene encodes CDR1 GTSNPN and CDR2 SVGIG (reference sequence). CDR3 size: 15 residues. CDR3 sequence: CAWSVAGASGGELFF. CDR3 nucleotides: TGTGCCTGGAGTGTAGCGGGAGCCTCCGGGGGGGAGCTGTTTTTT.

This clone has a single count. This chain links TRBV4-1 with TRBJ2-5; 7 nucleotides agree with TRBD2. Germline loops: CDR1 MGHRA, CDR2 YSYEKL. This CDR3 spans 13 amino acids. With 3 bases clipped from V and 8 bases from J, the junction kept 6 bases outside the gene matches. The DNA for the CDR3 is TGCGCCAGCAGCCAGAGCGGGACGGCTACCCAGTACTTC. This encodes CASSQSGTATQYF.

The chain couples TRBV10-2 to TRBJ1-2, with 9 bases fitting TRBD1. Germline values: CDR1 WSHSY, CDR2 SAAADI. J was trimmed by 5 bases and V by 7 bases; bases with no gene match: 8. The CDR3 contains 14 residues. CDR3 protein: CASNTPGTGYGYTF. The DNA of the CDR3 is TGCGCCAGCAATACCCCCGGGACAGGGTATGGCTACACCTTC.

V is TRBV27 and J is TRBJ2-7; TRBD1 matches 12 bases. The CDR3 covers 15 residues. The germline V gene encodes CDR1 MNHEY and CDR2 SMNVEV (reference sequence). Trimming at V came to 6 bases and at J to 6 bases, leaving 9 bases not matched to a gene. CDR3 sequence reads: CASRPPRDRGLEQYF. The CDR3 DNA reads as TGTGCCAGCAGGCCACCTCGGGACAGGGGGCTCGAGCAGTACTTC.

J is TRBJ1-2 and V is TRBV7-8, with TRBD1 matching 7 bases. The CDR3 loop spans 14 amino acids. With 5 bases clipped from V and 7 bases from J, the junction kept 10 bases outside the gene matches. Germline values: CDR1 SGHVS, CDR2 FQNEAQ. Here the CDR3 DNA reads TGTGCCAGCAGCCGCCTGGGGGGGACAGCTGGCTACACCTTC. This codes for CASSRLGGTAGYTF. The full variable domain, in which reference TRBV7-8 and TRBJ1-2 provide the parts outside the CDR3, is GAGVSQSPRYKVAKRGQDVALRCDPISGHVSLFWYQQALGQGPEFLTYFQNEAQLDKSGLPSDRFFAERPEGSVSTLKIQRTQQEDSAVYLCASSRLGGTAGYTFGSGTRLTVV.